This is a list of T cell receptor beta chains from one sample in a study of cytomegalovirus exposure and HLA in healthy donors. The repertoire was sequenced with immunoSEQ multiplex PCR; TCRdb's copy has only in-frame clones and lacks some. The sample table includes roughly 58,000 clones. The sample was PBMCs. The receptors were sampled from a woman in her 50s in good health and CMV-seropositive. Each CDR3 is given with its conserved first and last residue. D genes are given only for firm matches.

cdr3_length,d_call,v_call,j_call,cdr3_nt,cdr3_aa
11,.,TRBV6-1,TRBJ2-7,TGTGCCAGCAGTGACGTGGCCAGGGGGTACTTC,CASSDVARGYF
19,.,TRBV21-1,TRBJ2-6,TGTGCCAGCAGCAAAGGGGTGCACAGGGGAGGCCCTGGGGCCAACGTCCTGACTTTC,CASSKGVHRGGPGANVLTF
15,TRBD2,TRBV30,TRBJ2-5,TGTGCCTGGAGCCCCGGTCGGGGGGTTGGGGAGACCCAGTACTTC,CAWSPGRGVGETQYF
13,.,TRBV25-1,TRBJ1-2,TGTGCCGCGGACGGGGATGGGGTCTATGGCTACACCTTC,CAADGDGVYGYTF
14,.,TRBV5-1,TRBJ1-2,TGCGCCAGCAGTTCGGACAGCTGGGGGTATGGCTACACCTTC,CASSSDSWGYGYTF
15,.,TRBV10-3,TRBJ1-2,TGTGCCATCAGTGAGTCGGGGGGGTCCGCCGGCGGCTACACCTTC,CAISESGGSAGGYTF
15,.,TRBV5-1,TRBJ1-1,TGCGCCAGCAGCTTGATAGGAGGCCTGAACACTGAAGCTTTCTTT,CASSLIGGLNTEAFF
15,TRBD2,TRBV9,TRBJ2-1,TGTGCCAGCACGGGGAGCGGGGGGGCCTACAATGAGCAGTTCTTC,CASTGSGGAYNEQFF
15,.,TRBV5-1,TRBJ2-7,TGCGCCAGCAGCCCAGGCCCCGGGAGTGGGTACGAGCAGTACTTC,CASSPGPGSGYEQYF
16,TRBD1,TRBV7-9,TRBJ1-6,TGTGCCAGCAGCTTAGGACAGGGGTTCTATAATTCACCCCTCCACTTT,CASSLGQGFYNSPLHF
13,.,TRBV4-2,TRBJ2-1,TGTGCCAGCAGCCATTACTCCTACAATGAGCAGTTCTTC,CASSHYSYNEQFF
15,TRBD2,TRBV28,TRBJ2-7,TGTGCCAGCAGTCAACTCCGGGAGGGCCTTGGGGAGCAGTACTTC,CASSQLREGLGEQYF
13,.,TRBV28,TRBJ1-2,TGTGCCAGCAGTCCCCGACAAAGCTATGGCTACACCTTC,CASSPRQSYGYTF
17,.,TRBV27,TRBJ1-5,TGTGCCAGCATATCCCTTAAGGGGTTATATAGCAATCAGCCCCAGCATTTT,CASISLKGLYSNQPQHF
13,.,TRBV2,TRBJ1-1,TGTGCCAGCCGGAGGGGAATGAACACTGAAGCTTTCTTT,CASRRGMNTEAFF
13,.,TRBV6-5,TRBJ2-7,TGTGCCGTGCGGGACAGCGACGTTGTAGAGCAGTACTTC,CAVRDSDVVEQYF
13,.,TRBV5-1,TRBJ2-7,TGCGCCAGCCGAACTGGGAGCTCCTACGAGCAGTACTTC,CASRTGSSYEQYF
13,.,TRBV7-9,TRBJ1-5,TGTGCCAGCAGCTTACAGGGGAATCAGCCCCAGCATTTT,CASSLQGNQPQHF
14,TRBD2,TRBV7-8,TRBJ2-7,TGTGCCAGCAGCCCAACTAGCGGTTACTACGAGCAGTACTTC,CASSPTSGYYEQYF
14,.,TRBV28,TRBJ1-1,TGTGCCAGCAGTTCCAGGGAGGGGAACACTGAAGCTTTCTTT,CASSSREGNTEAFF
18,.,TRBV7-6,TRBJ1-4,TGTGCCAGCAGCTTCGATATTTTGGGGGCAGCAACTAATGAAAAACTGTTTTTT,CASSFDILGAATNEKLFF
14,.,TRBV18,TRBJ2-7,TGTGCCAGCTCCCGGAGCCGCGGAGACTACGAGCAGTACTTC,CASSRSRGDYEQYF
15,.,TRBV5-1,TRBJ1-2,TGCGCCAGCAGCTTGGGGGGCGATCCAAACTATGGCTACACCTTC,CASSLGGDPNYGYTF
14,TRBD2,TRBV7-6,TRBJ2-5,TGTGCCAGCGGACGTTTAGCGGGAGTAGAGACCCAGTACTTC,CASGRLAGVETQYF
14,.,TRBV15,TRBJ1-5,TGTGCCACCAGCAACCGCCAGGGCAATCAGCCCCAGCATTTT,CATSNRQGNQPQHF
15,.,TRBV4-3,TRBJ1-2,TGCGCCAGCAGCCAAGAGGGGAGACCTAACTATGGCTACACCTTC,CASSQEGRPNYGYTF
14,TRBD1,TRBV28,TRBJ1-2,TGTGCCAGCAGTTCCCCTGACAGGGCATATGGCTACACCTTC,CASSSPDRAYGYTF
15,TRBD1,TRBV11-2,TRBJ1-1,TGTGCCAGCAGCCCTTTGACAGGGGTGGGAACTGAAGCTTTCTTT,CASSPLTGVGTEAFF
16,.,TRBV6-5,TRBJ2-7,TGTGCCAGCAGTTACTCGGACTCGGTTGGGCCCTACGAGCAGTACTTC,CASSYSDSVGPYEQYF
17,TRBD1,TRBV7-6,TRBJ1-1,TGTGCCAGCAGCCCCGCCGCCTCCGGACAGGGGGCGATTGAAGCTTTCTTT,CASSPAASGQGAIEAFF
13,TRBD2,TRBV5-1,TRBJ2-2,TGCGCCAGCCGAGCGGGAGAGTCCGGGGAGCTGTTTTTT,CASRAGESGELFF
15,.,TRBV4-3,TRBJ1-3,TGCGCCAGCAGCCAAGAAATGTTCTCCGGAAACACCATATATTTT,CASSQEMFSGNTIYF
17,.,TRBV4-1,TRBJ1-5,TGCGCCAGCAGCCGGGGCTGGAGACCCGATAGCAATCAGCCCCAGCATTTT,CASSRGWRPDSNQPQHF
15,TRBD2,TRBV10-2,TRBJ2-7,TGCGCCAGCAGTGAGTCGAGCGGGGCGCGCTACGAGCAGTACTTC,CASSESSGARYEQYF
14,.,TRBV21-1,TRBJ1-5,TGTGCCAGCAGTGAAACCGGGGTCAATCAGCCCCAGCATTTT,CASSETGVNQPQHF
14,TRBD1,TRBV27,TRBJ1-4,TGTGCCAGCAGTAAGACAGGGTCGGGAGAAAAACTGTTTTTT,CASSKTGSGEKLFF
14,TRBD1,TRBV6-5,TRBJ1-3,TGTGCCAGCACCAAGGACAGGGTCGCGGGCACCATATATTTT,CASTKDRVAGTIYF